The 9 T cell receptor beta chains below come from one sample, sequenced in a study of shared clonotypes between healthy human individuals. Profiling relied on immunoSEQ multiplex PCR, and the TCRdb table lists in-frame clones only, not all of them. The sample lists about 670,000 clones, about two thirds seen once, with under 2% in the top ten. The source material was memory CD4+ T cells sorted from blood. Subset specified: CD45RA-negative fraction. The receptors were gathered from a woman aged 25 to 45 in good health.

The chain has TRBV5-1 and TRBJ2-3, with TRBD2 matching 9 bases. The germline V gene has CDR1 SGHRS and CDR2 YFSETQ. The CDR3 spans 17 residues. J was trimmed by 5 bases and V by 0 bases; bases with no gene match: 10. The chain's CDR3 is CASSLAIGLAILDTQYF. DNA for the CDR3: TGCGCCAGCAGCTTGGCCATTGGACTAGCGATATTAGATACGCAGTATTTT. The full variable domain, rest sourced from reference TRBV5-1 and TRBJ2-3, is KAGVTQTPRYLIKTRGQQVTLSCSPISGHRSVSWYQQTPGQGLQFLFEYFSETQRNKGNFPGRFSGRQFSNSRSEMNVSTLELGDSALYLCASSLAIGLAILDTQYFGPGTRLTVL.

This clone appeared a few times. The chain has TRBV11-2 and TRBJ2-3, with TRBD1 as a possible D gene (6 bases). Per the germline V gene, CDR1 is SGHAT and CDR2 is FQNNGV. This CDR3 has 16 residues. V lost 4 bases and J 2 bases, leaving 16 bases between the germline ends. The CDR3 sequence: CASSSWGQANTDTQYF. CDR3 sequence (DNA): TGTGCCAGCAGCTCGTGGGGGCAGGCAAACACAGATACGCAGTATTTT.

CDR3: CASSFVSGVGTDTQYF. In DNA, the CDR3 is TGTGCCAGCAGCTTTGTCAGCGGGGTAGGCACAGATACGCAGTATTTT. This chain connects TRBV5-4 to TRBJ2-3, with 7 positions matching TRBD2. In germline, CDR1 is SGHNT, CDR2 YYREEE (reference sequence). The CDR3 has 16 amino acids. V shed 2 bases and J 1 base; nucleotides not matched to a gene: 7.

The chain links TRBV25-1 to TRBJ2-1, with a possible D match to TRBD2 (6 bases). The germline V gene has CDR1 MGHDK and CDR2 SYGVNS. The CDR3 loop spans 17 amino acids. V was pared by 4 bases and J by 2 bases, with 18 bases between. The CDR3 loop is CASSALGSGKTYNEQFF. The DNA for the CDR3 is TGTGCCAGCAGTGCCCTCGGGAGCGGTAAGACCTACAATGAGCAGTTCTTC.

This chain connects TRBV9 to TRBJ2-7, with a weak D call TRBD2 (5 bases). Germline V lookup: CDR1 SGDLS, CDR2 YYNGEE. The CDR3 loop spans 16 amino acids. The germline V and J ends were trimmed by 0 bases and 1 base, with 14 bases remaining between them. The CDR3 sequence is CASSVADPRDSYEQYF. CDR3 nucleotides: TGTGCCAGCAGCGTAGCCGATCCGAGGGATTCCTACGAGCAGTACTTC.

The V gene is TRBV28, the J gene TRBJ2-7; TRBD1 agrees at 7 bases. The J segment lost 4 bases and the V segment lost 3 bases, leaving 6 bases of the junction unmatched. The CDR3 length is 14 residues. Germline loops: CDR1 MDHEN, CDR2 SYDVKM. The CDR3 reads CASSFRQGNYEQYF. CDR3 bases: TGTGCCAGCAGTTTCCGACAGGGTAATTACGAGCAGTACTTC.

The rearrangement joins TRBV4-1 to TRBJ1-2, with D perhaps TRBD1 (6 bases). V dropped 1 base and J dropped 7 bases, with 10 bases sitting between them. Germline lookup yields CDR1 MGHRA and CDR2 YSYEKL. This CDR3 has 13 amino acids. The CDR3 loop reads CASSQVGARGYTF. The CDR3 DNA is TGCGCCAGCAGCCAAGTGGGGGCGCGTGGCTACACCTTC.

The gene calls are TRBV7-2 and TRBJ2-1, with 9 positions matching TRBD2. V shed 2 bases and J 8 bases; nucleotides not matched to a gene: 10. This CDR3 comprises 16 residues. Germline values: CDR1 SGHTA, CDR2 FQGNSA. CDR3 sequence (DNA): TGTGCCAGCAGCTTAAATGCGGTAGCGGGAGTATATGAGCAGTTCTTC. Protein sequence: CASSLNAVAGVYEQFF.

V is TRBV10-1 and J is TRBJ2-3, with D tentatively TRBD2 (5 bases). Germline V gene lookup returns CDR1 WNHNN and CDR2 SYGVQD (reference sequence). Trimming removed 5 bases from V and 2 bases from J, with 11 bases in between. The CDR3 is made up of 14 amino acids. The CDR3 loop is CASSPAGLTDTQYF. For the CDR3, the DNA is TGCGCCAGCAGTCCGGCGGGCCTCACAGATACGCAGTATTTT.